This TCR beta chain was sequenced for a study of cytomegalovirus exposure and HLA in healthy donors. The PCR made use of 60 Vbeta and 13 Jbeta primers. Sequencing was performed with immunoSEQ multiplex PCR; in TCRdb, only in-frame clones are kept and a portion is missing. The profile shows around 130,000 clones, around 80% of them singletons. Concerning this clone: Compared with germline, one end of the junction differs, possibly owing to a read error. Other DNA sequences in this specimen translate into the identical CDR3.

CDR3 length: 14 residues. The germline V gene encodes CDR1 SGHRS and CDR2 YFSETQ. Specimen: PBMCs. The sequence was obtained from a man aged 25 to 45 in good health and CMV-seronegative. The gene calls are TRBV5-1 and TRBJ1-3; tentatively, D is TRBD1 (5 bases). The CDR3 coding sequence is TGCGCCAGTAGCTTGGTGCAGGGTGGAAACACCATATATTTT. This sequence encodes CASSLVQGGNTIYF. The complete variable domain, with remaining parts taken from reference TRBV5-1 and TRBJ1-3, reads KAGVTQTPRYLIKTRGQQVTLSCSPISGHRSVSWYQQTPGQGLQFLFEYFSETQRNKGNFPGRFSGRQFSNSRSEMNVSTLELGDSALYLCASSLVQGGNTIYFGEGSWLTVV.